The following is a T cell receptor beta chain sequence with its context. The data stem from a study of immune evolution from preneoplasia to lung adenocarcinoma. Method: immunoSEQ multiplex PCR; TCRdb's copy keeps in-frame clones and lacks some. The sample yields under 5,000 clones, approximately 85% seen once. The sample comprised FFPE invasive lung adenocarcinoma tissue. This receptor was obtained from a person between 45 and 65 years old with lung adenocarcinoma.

The DNA for the CDR3 is TGTGCCAGCAGTTATGTACAGGGGGGAAACACCATATATTTT. It translates to CASSYVQGGNTIYF. The chain joins TRBV6-5 to TRBJ1-3, with 7 nucleotides matching TRBD1. The CDR3 loop spans 14 amino acids. V shed 3 bases, J shed 4 bases, and the junction held 3 bases outside the gene matches. Germline CDR1 and CDR2: MNHEY and SVGAGI.